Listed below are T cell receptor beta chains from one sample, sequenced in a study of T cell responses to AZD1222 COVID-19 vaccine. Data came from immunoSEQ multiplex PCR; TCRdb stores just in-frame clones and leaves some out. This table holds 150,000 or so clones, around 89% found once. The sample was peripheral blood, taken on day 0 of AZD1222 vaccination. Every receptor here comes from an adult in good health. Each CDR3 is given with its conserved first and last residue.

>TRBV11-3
CASSLDGNTDTQYF
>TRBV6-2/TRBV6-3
CASSDLAGGTDTQYF
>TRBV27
CASSPLGGAKEKLFF
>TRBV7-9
CASSLPRQGFSYEQYF
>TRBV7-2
CASSAGTAYYGYTF
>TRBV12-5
CASGRDYGYTF
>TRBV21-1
CASSKGGNSGHYTGELFF
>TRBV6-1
CASSELGLADVTKTQYF
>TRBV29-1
CSVGPTGASSYEQYF
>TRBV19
CATRDGVDSYGYTF
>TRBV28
CASGRANTGELFF
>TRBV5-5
CASSLSRVGNTEAFF
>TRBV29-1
CSVDQTSLSAFF
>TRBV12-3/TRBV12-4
CASSLVSYEQYF
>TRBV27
CASSPTGGRRTEAFF
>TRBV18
CASSPSDFANYGYTF
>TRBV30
CAREGGTGYAGELFF
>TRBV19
CATKQGALDYGYTF
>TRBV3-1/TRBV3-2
CASSRSGRVYEQYF
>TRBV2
CASSARGNQPQHF
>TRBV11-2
CASSAGTKGEQYF
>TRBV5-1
CASSFGEPDTQYF
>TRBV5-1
CASRAAGTGGYEQYF
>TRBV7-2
CASSQQTGEETQYF
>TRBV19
CASSLTGSHGYTF
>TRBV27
CASSLYNRGEAFF
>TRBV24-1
CATSEALAGAETQYF
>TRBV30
CAWSEGTGGLSYTF
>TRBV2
CASSMTGARSTEAFF
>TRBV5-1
CASSLVGSLPSFYGYTF
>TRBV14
CASSQGWTVTDTQYF
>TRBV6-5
CASRAGDTQYF
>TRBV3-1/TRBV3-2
CASSHKAGGTEAFF
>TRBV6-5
CASSYSIFAGGTEAFF
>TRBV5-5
CASSPLPAGGYGYTF
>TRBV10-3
CAIGIGTDTQYF
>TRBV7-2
CASSPGRESGAFF
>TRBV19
CASSIGTARGNTIYF
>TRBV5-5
CASSFSWNTGELFF
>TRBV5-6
CASSLALFGQSYEQYF
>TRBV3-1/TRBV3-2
CASSQVAGVGETQYF
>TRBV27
CASSPLGGATPNSNQPQHF
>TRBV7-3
CASSLASSAGGRTDTQYF
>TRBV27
CASSPTAGARNEQFF
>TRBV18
CASSPRLSRTYNEQFF
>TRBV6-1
CASSEAQGASVGYTF
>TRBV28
CASSLRGLRHSNQPQHF
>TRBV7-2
CASSLVGWDNYGYTF
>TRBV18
CASSPPGKLDGYTF
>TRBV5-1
CASSQMTSTYNEQFF
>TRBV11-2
CASSLDPAAGRKGEQYF
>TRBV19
CASSMGHREGGYNEQFF
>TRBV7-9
CASSPPGTLSGNTIYF
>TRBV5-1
CASGTDSPNYGYTF